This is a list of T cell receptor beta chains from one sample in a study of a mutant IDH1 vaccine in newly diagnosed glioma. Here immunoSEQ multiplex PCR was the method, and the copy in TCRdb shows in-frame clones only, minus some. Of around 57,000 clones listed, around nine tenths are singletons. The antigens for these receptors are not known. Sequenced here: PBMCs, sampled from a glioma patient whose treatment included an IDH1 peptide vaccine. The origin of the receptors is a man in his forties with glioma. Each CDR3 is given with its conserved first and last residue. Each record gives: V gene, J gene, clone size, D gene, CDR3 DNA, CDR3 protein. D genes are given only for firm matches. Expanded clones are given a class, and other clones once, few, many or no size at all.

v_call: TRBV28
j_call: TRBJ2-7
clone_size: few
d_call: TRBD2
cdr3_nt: TGTGCCAGCAGTTTATCACTAGCGGGAGCGAGGGAGCAGTACTTC
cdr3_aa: CASSLSLAGAREQYF

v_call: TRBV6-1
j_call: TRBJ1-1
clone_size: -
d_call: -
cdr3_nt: TGTGCCGTCCCGTTCGGGGGGACTGAAGCTTTCTTT
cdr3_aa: CAVPFGGTEAFF

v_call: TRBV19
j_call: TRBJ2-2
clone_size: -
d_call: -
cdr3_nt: TGTGCCAGTAGTATTGCCCGGAACACCGGGGAGCTGTTTTTT
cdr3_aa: CASSIARNTGELFF

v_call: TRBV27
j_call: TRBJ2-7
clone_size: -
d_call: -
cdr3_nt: TGTGCCACCCGTGGGACCTTATCCTACGAGCAGTACTTC
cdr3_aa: CATRGTLSYEQYF

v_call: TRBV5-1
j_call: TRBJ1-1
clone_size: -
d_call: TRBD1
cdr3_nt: TGCGCCAGCAGCTTGGGGCTCAGGGGGAAGACTGAAGCTTTCTTT
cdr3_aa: CASSLGLRGKTEAFF

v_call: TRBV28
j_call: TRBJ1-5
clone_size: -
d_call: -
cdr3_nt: TGTGCCAGCAGTACTTATGGGGACGGAAATCAGCCCCAGCATTTT
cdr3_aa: CASSTYGDGNQPQHF

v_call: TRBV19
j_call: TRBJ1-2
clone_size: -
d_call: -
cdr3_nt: TGTGCCAGTAGTATAAGTGCCGATCGTGGCTACACCTTC
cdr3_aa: CASSISADRGYTF

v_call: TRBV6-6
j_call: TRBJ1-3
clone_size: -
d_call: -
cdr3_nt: TGTGCCAGCAATCACAGGGCTGGAAACACCATATATTTT
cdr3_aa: CASNHRAGNTIYF

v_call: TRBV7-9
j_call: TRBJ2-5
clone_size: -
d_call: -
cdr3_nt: TGTGCCAGCAGCTACAGGGTCTCAGAGACCCAGTACTTC
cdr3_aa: CASSYRVSETQYF

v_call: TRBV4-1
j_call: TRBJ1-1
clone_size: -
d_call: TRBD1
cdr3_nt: TGCGCCAGCAGCCAGACGGGACAGGGGAACACTGAAGCTTTCTTT
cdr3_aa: CASSQTGQGNTEAFF

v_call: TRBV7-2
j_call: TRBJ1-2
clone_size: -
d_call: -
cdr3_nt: TGTGCCAGCAGCTTACAACGGTACGGCTACACCTTC
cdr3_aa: CASSLQRYGYTF

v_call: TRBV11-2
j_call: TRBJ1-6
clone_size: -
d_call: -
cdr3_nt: TGTGCCAGCAACCCGTTAAAGAATTCACCCCTCCACTTT
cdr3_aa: CASNPLKNSPLHF